The entry below describes one TCR beta chain. The sample is drawn from a study of blood T cell repertoires in COVID-19. Original methodology: By means of reference gene primer amplification, nucleated cell counts were estimated. Only in-frame clones appear in the TCRdb table, and some are missing; sequencing was by immunoSEQ multiplex PCR. The V and J calls and the clone size are those of that table, but D and trimming were determined from the DNA. In the table there are just over 300,000 clones, 85% to 90% of which are singletons. Germline CDR1 SGHTA, CDR2 FQGNSA. The CDR3 totals 16 residues. Trimming removed 4 bases from V and 3 bases from J, with 16 bases in between.

The source is a man aged 25-45 years who had recovered from COVID-19. Sequenced material: PBMCs or T cells enriched from blood (not recorded which). This chain links TRBV7-2 with TRBJ2-1; D uncertain. CDR3 loop: CASSSQGQVIYNEQFF. The CDR3 region has the DNA TGTGCCAGCAGCTCCCAAGGTCAGGTAATCTACAATGAGCAGTTCTTC.